This T cell receptor (beta chain) was observed in a study of Graves' ophthalmopathy and Graves' hyperthyroidism. The table lists this clonotype with many counts. Its antigen is as yet unknown. Transcripts of RNA were the source for amplifying TCR beta CDR3 regions. Investigators did first-round RT-PCR with HTBI primers, then second-round multiplex PCR. TCRdb analysed the multiplex PCR reads with MiXCR anew, one entry per CDR3 protein. The sample includes about 220,000 distinct CDR3 sequences, 20% to 25% seen only once; the top ten take roughly 39%. Overall study results and limits: The 13-signature model separated ophthalmopathy from stable hyperthyroidism at 85% to 90% sensitivity and almost 83% specificity.

The receptor was derived from a woman between 50 and 59 years old with Graves' ophthalmopathy. Sequencing was done on a sample of peripheral blood.

CDR3 amino acids: CASSLAGGAPYEQYF. The CDR3 coding sequence is TGTGCCAGCAGCTTAGCGGGAGGGGCCCCCTACGAGCAGTACTTC. The genes are TRBV7-2 and TRBJ2-7, with TRBD2 matching 7 bases. V lost 0 bases, J lost 2 bases, and 4 bases stayed unmatched. The length of the CDR3 is 15 residues. Germline-derived CDR1 and CDR2 are SGHTA and FQGNSA.